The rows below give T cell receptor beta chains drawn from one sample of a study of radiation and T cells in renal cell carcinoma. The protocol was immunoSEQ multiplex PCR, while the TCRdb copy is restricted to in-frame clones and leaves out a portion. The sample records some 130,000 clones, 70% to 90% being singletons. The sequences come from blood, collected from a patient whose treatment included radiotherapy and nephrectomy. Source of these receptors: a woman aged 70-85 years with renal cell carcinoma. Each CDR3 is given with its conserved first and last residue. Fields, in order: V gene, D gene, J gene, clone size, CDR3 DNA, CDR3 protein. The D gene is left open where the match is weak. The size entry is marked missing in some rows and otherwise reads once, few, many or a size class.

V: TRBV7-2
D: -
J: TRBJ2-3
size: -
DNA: TGTGCCAGCAGTAAGGGGGGCACAGATACGCAGTATTTT
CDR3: CASSKGGTDTQYF

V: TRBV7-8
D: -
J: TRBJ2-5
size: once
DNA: TGTGCCAGCAGCTTAGGACTAAAGCCGGGCACCGAAGAGACCCAGTACTTC
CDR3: CASSLGLKPGTEETQYF

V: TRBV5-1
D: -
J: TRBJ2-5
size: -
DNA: TGCGCCAGCAGCCTAGACCTCCGCGGGGAGACCCAGTACTTC
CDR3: CASSLDLRGETQYF

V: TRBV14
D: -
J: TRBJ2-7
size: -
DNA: TGTGCCAGCAGCCAAGATCAGAGGGGCCCCCGGTCAGTCTACGAGCAGTACTTC
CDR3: CASSQDQRGPRSVYEQYF

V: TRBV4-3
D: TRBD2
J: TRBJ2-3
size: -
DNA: TGCGCCAGCAGCCTAGGGACTAGCATCACAGATACGCAGTATTTT
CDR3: CASSLGTSITDTQYF

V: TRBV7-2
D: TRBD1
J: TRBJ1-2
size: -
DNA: TGTGCCAGCAGCACTGGACAGGGGTTCTATGGCTACACCTTC
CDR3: CASSTGQGFYGYTF

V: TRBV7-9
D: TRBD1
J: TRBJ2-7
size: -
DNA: TGTGCCAGCAGCTTAGAGGGACAGGGCATCGAGCAGTACTTC
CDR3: CASSLEGQGIEQYF

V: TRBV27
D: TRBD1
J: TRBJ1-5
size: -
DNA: TGTGCCAGCAGTTTAAAGGGGCAGGGGGCAGTTCAGCCCCAGCATTTT
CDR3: CASSLKGQGAVQPQHF

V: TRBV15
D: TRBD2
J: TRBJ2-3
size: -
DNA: TGTGCCACCAGCAGAGGGGGTAGCGGGGGGCCTAGCACAGATACGCAGTATTTT
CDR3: CATSRGGSGGPSTDTQYF

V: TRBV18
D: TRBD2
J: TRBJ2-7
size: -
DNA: TGTGCCAGCTCACGCCGCCGGGGAGGGTACGAGCAGTACTTC
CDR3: CASSRRRGGYEQYF

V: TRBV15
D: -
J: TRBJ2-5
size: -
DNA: TGTGCCACCAGCCACGAGGTGTTTGGAGAGACCCAGTACTTC
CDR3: CATSHEVFGETQYF

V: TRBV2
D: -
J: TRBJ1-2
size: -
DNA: TGTGCCAGCGTCACACCGACATTCGGTGGCTACACCTTC
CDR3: CASVTPTFGGYTF

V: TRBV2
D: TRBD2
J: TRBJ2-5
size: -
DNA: TGTGCCAGCAGTGACCTTATAGAGACTAGCGGGGGTACCCCGTACCAAGAGACCCAGTACTTC
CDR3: CASSDLIETSGGTPYQETQYF

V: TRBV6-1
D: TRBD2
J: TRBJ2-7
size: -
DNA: TGTGCCAGCAGTGAGATAGCGGGGGGGCCTTCCGAGCAGTACTTC
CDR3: CASSEIAGGPSEQYF

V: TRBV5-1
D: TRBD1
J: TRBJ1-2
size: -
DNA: TGCGCCAGCAGCTCGACAGGGGAAGGGTATGGCTACACCTTC
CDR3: CASSSTGEGYGYTF

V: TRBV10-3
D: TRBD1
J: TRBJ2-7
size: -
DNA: TGTGCCGTCACCGGGACAGGGGGGTACGAGCAGTACTTC
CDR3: CAVTGTGGYEQYF

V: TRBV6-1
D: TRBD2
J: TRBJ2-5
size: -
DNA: TGTGCCAGCAGTGAAGTTGGGGGTAGCGGGGGGTCCCAAGAGACCCAGTACTTC
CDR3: CASSEVGGSGGSQETQYF

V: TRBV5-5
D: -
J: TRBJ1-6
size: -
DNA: TGTGCCAGCAGCCTGCGTGCGGGGGCGGGTTCACCCCTCCACTTT
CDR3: CASSLRAGAGSPLHF

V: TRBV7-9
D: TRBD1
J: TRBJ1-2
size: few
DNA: TGTGCCAGCAGCCATCAGACAGGGGCCTATGGCTACACCTTC
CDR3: CASSHQTGAYGYTF

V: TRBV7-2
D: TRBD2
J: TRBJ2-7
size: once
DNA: TGTGCCAGCAGCTCCCGGGGGGGCTACGAGCAGTACTTC
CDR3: CASSSRGGYEQYF

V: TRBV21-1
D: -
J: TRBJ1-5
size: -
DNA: TGTGCCAGACCGACGTGGGCGGAGGCCAATCAGCCCCAGCATTTT
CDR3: CARPTWAEANQPQHF

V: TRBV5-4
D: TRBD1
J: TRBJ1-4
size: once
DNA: TGTGCCAGCAGCCCGACAGGGAAGAATGAAAAACTGTTTTTT
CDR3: CASSPTGKNEKLFF

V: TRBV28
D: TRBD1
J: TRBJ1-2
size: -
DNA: TGTGCCAGCAGTACAGGGGAATATGGCTACACCTTC
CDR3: CASSTGEYGYTF

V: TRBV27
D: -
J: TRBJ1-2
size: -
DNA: TGTGCCAGCAGTCCCACGGGAGGTCGAACTGGCTACACCTTC
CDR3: CASSPTGGRTGYTF

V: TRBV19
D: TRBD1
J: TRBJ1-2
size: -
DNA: TGTGCCAGTATTAGACAGGGGACGAACTATGGCTACACCTTC
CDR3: CASIRQGTNYGYTF

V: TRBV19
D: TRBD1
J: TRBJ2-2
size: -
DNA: TGTGCCAGTCGCGGACAGGGGGTTACCGGGGAGCTGTTTTTT
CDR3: CASRGQGVTGELFF

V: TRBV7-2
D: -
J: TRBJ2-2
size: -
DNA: TGTGCCAGCAGCTTAGTCGCCAGTCTCCGGACCGGGGAGCTGTTTTTT
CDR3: CASSLVASLRTGELFF

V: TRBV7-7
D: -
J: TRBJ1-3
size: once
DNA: TGTGCTAGCAGCTTAGGGGGTATAAGCTCTGGAAACACCATATATTTT
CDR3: CASSLGGISSGNTIYF